The present T cell receptor (beta chain) was sequenced within a study of blood T cells in healthy people across ages. Findings and limits, study-wide: Conclusively comparing naive with antigen-experienced cells was impossible with unsorted PBMCs. As naive T cell percentage varied, TCR beta diversity correlated strongly with it.

Researchers isolated at least 6.5 million PBMCs per sample. Combining a sample-barcoded 5' primer with a J-beta primer mix, a second PCR ran for roughly 7 to 11 cycles. Each cDNA molecule, via a template-switch adaptor with 12 random nucleotides, was tagged. TCRdb re-called the 5' RACE reads through MiXCR, storing one row per CDR3 protein. The sample lists about 800,000 distinct CDR3 sequences, nearly 60% occurring once. This clonotype was seen only a few times. Its antigen remains unknown. The germline V gene encodes CDR1 MGHRA and CDR2 YSYEKL. There are 15 residues in the CDR3. V lost 3 bases and J 2 bases, leaving 14 bases between the germline ends.

The chain combines TRBV4-1 with TRBJ2-7; TRBD2 is a possible D gene (6 bases). The sequence derives from a man aged 25-45 years in good health. The sample comprised blood. In nucleotides, the CDR3 is TGCGCCAGCAGCCACCCGGGCGGGGCTACCTACGAGCAGTACTTC. It is translated as CASSHPGGATYEQYF.